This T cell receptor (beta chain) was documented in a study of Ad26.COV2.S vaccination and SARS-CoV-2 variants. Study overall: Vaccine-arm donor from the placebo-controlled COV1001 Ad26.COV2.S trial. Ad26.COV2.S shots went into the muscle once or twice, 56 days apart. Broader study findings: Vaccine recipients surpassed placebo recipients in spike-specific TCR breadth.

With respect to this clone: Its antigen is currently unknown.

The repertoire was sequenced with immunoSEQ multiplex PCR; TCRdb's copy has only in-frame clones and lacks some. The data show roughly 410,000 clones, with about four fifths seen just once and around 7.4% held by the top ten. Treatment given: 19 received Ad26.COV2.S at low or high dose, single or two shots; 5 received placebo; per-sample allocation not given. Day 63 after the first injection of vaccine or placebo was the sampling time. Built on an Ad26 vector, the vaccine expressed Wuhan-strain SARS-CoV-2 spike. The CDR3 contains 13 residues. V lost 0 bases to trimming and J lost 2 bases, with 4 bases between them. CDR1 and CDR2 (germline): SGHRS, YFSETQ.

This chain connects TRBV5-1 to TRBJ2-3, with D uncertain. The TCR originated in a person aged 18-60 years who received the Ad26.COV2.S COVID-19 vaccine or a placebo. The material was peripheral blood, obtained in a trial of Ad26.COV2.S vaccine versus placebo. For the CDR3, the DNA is TGCGCCAGCAGCTTGGATCCCACAGATACGCAGTATTTT. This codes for CASSLDPTDTQYF.